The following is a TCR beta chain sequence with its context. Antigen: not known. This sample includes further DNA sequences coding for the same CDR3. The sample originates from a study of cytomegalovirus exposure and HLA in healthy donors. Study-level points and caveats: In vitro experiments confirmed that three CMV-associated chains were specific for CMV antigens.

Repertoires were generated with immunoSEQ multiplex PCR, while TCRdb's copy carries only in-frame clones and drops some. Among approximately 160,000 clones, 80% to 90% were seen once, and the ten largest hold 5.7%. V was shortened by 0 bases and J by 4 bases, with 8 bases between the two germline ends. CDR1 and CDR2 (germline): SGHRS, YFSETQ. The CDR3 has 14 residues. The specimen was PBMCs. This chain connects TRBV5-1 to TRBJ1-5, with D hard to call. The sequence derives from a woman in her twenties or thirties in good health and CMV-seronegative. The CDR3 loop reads CASSLVPGNQPQHF. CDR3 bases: TGCGCCAGCAGCTTGGTACCCGGGAATCAGCCCCAGCATTTT.